The present entry profiles one T cell receptor (beta chain) with its context. Selection required adequate fresh-frozen tumor tissue plus more than two years' survival data. TCRdb's copy holds only in-frame clones and misses some; the assay was immunoSEQ multiplex PCR. The sample lists around 100,000 clones, roughly 80% seen once, with roughly 12% in the top ten. The sample originates from a study of glioma-infiltrating T cells after dendritic cell vaccination. This specimen was blood, taken before dendritic cell vaccination. The TCR originated in a human donor with glioblastoma.

The CDR3 spells CASSSPPGQGVPYGYTF. CDR3 DNA: TGTGCCAGCAGCTCACCACCGGGACAGGGGGTCCCCTATGGCTACACCTTC. This rearrangement joins TRBV5-4 to TRBJ1-2; 11 positions agree with TRBD1. The CDR3 length is 17 residues. J lost 4 bases, V lost 3 bases, and 11 bases had no gene match. The germline V gene has CDR1 SGHNT and CDR2 YYREEE (reference sequence).